This T cell receptor (beta chain) was sequenced for a study of blood T cell repertoires in COVID-19. About the research overall: COVID-19 samples from acute and convalescent phases originated in the United States, Italy and Spain.

TCRdb's copy holds only in-frame clones and misses some; the assay was immunoSEQ multiplex PCR. The sample contains about 66,000 clones, approximately 82% of which appear only once. The germline V gene encodes CDR1 SNHLY and CDR2 FYNNEI. The CDR3 is 13 residues long. Trimming took off 7 bases at V and 1 base at J, with 10 bases between the two ends. This TCR was sampled from a man aged 55 to 70 with acute or convalescent COVID-19. This chain uses TRBV2 with TRBJ1-1; TRBD1 is a possible D gene (5 bases). Sequenced input: peripheral blood. CDR3 nucleotide sequence: TGTGCCAGCAACGACAGAGAGAACACTGAAGCTTTCTTT. Protein product: CASNDRENTEAFF.